Following are 15 T cell receptor beta chains from one sample sequenced in a study of a mutant IDH1 vaccine in newly diagnosed glioma. Sample time point: baseline, week 1 (first vaccination visit). As to treatment: pre-vaccination baseline after standard-of-care therapy. TCRdb's table, derived via immunoSEQ multiplex PCR, lists solely in-frame clones and lacks some. The sample holds around 17,000 clones, 95% seen once. The specimen was peripheral blood mononuclear cells (PBMCs), collected from a glioma patient treated with radiotherapy, temozolomide or both. Receptor source: a woman aged 18 to 35 with glioma. Some clones in this sample may be carry-over from other donors' samples.

This chain links TRBV19 with TRBJ2-7; no reliable D call. This CDR3 has 13 amino acids. V was pared by 6 bases and J by 3 bases, with 12 bases between. Per the germline V gene, CDR1 is LNHDA and CDR2 is SQIVND (reference sequence). The CDR3 region is CASSPMDGYEQYF. CDR3 sequence (DNA): TGTGCCAGTAGCCCGATGGACGGCTACGAGCAGTACTTC.

The V call is TRBV28, the J call TRBJ2-5, with no clear D. Germline V gene data show CDR1 as MDHEN and CDR2 as SYDVKM. The CDR3 is 17 residues long. Between the trimmed V and J ends, which lost 1 base and 1 base, there was a span of 16 bases. As DNA, the CDR3 is TGTGCCAGCAGTTTATTTCGTCCCCTGGGTTTCCAAGAGACCCAGTACTTC. Encoded protein: CASSLFRPLGFQETQYF.

The chain uses TRBV19 and TRBJ1-2, with 8 bases fitting TRBD1. Germline V gene data show CDR1 as LNHDA and CDR2 as SQIVND (reference sequence). J was trimmed by 5 bases and V by 9 bases; bases with no gene match: 8. The CDR3 is made up of 13 amino acids. The CDR3 DNA sequence: TGTGCCAGCGGACAGGGATGGCCGTATGGCTACACCTTC. As protein: CASGQGWPYGYTF.

The chain uses TRBV6-5 and TRBJ1-2; the D gene is possibly TRBD1 (6 bases). The CDR3 totals 13 residues. Germline-derived CDR1 and CDR2 are MNHEY and SVGAGI. The germline V and J ends were trimmed by 8 bases and 0 bases, with 10 bases remaining between them. As DNA, the CDR3 is TGTGCCAGCGCGACAGGCACTAACTATGGCTACACCTTC. Translating it yields CASATGTNYGYTF.

CDR3 sequence (DNA): TGTGCCAGCAGTGACAGGGGGTTCGACAATGAGCAGTTCTTC. Amino acids: CASSDRGFDNEQFF. The chain employs TRBV25-1 and TRBJ2-1; 7 bases agree with TRBD1. The germline V gene has CDR1 MGHDK and CDR2 SYGVNS. Unmatched junction bases numbered 4, after V lost 3 bases and J lost 5 bases. The CDR3 runs 14 residues.

The chain is built from TRBV30 and TRBJ1-5; 9 nucleotides align to TRBD1. V gave up 8 bases and J gave up 1 base; unmatched junction bases: 3. The CDR3 runs 13 residues. Germline loops: CDR1 GTSNPN, CDR2 SVGIG (reference sequence). The CDR3 region has the DNA TGTGCCGCTGGACAGGGGAGCAATCAGCCCCAGCATTTT. It translates to CAAGQGSNQPQHF. Full variable domain (missing parts from reference TRBV30 and TRBJ1-5): SQTIHQWPATLVQPVGSPLSLECTVEGTSNPNLYWYRQAAGRGLQLLFYSVGIGQISSEVPQNLSASRPQDRQFILSSKKLLLSDSGFYLCAAGQGSNQPQHFGDGTRLSIL.

The CDR3 DNA reads as TGTGCCAGCAGTGCAAACAGAGCTTATGGCTACACCTTC. Its translation: CASSANRAYGYTF. This chain connects TRBV6-1 to TRBJ1-2; no clear D gene. V was shortened by 4 bases and J by 5 bases, with 11 bases between the two germline ends. CDR3 length: 13 residues. CDR1 is MNHNS, CDR2 SASEGT, per germline.

The chain employs TRBV27 and TRBJ1-4, with D perhaps matching TRBD1 (5 bases). The CDR3 spans 13 residues. V shed 5 bases and J shed 5 bases, with 9 bases lying between them. Germline loops: CDR1 MNHEY, CDR2 SMNVEV (reference sequence). The CDR3 reads CASSHGGNEKLFF. The CDR3 nucleotides read TGTGCCAGCAGTCACGGGGGGAATGAAAAACTGTTTTTT. Variable domain in full (rest from reference TRBV27 and TRBJ1-4): EAQVTQNPRYLITVTGKKLTVTCSQNMNHEYMSWYRQDPGLGLRQIYYSMNVEVTDKGDVPEGYKVSRKEKRNFPLILESPSPNQTSLYFCASSHGGNEKLFFGSGTQLSVL.

This clone has only one observation. The genes are TRBV7-9 and TRBJ2-7, with TRBD1 matching over 9 bases. CDR3 size: 12 residues. From germline, CDR1 is SEHNR and CDR2 FQNEAQ (reference sequence). The J segment lost 8 bases and the V segment lost 5 bases, leaving 4 bases of the junction unmatched. The CDR3 sequence: CASSPTGGKQYF. The CDR3 coding sequence is TGTGCCAGCAGCCCAACAGGGGGCAAGCAGTACTTC.

The chain links TRBV7-6 to TRBJ2-1; 9 positions agree with TRBD2. There are 15 residues in the CDR3. Losses at the gene ends were 4 bases for V and 8 bases for J; bases not matched to a gene: 9. The V gene's germline CDR1 is SGHVS and CDR2 FNYEAQ. CDR3: CASSSIAGVKDEQFF. In nucleotides, the CDR3 is TGTGCCAGCAGCTCAATAGCGGGAGTCAAGGATGAGCAGTTCTTC.

Written as DNA, the CDR3 is TGTGCCAGCAGCTTAGTAAGCGGCTACTACAATGAGCAGTTCTTC. Translating gives CASSLVSGYYNEQFF. This chain links TRBV7-9 with TRBJ2-1; a weak D match, TRBD2 (5 bases). Germline V CDR1 and CDR2: SEHNR, FQNEAQ (reference sequence). The CDR3 loop spans 15 amino acids. The V end lost 1 base, the J end lost 3 bases, and 10 bases lay between the germline ends. Full variable domain (remainder filled in from reference TRBV7-9 and TRBJ2-1): DTGVSQNPRHKITKRGQNVTFRCDPISEHNRLYWYRQTLGQGPEFLTYFQNEAQLEKSRLLSDRFSAERPKGSFSTLEIQRTEQGDSAMYLCASSLVSGYYNEQFFGPGTRLTVL.

The CDR3 loop is CASSLEVGAYNEQFF. The CDR3 DNA is TGTGCCAGCAGCTTAGAAGTTGGGGCCTACAATGAGCAGTTCTTC. V and J are TRBV7-2 and TRBJ2-1, with D unclear. V was trimmed by 1 base and J by 2 bases, leaving 9 bases between them. Germline loops: CDR1 SGHTA, CDR2 FQGNSA. The CDR3 runs 15 residues. The whole variable domain, filled in from reference TRBV7-2 and TRBJ2-1, reads GAGVSQSPSNKVTEKGKDVELRCDPISGHTALYWYRQSLGQGLEFLIYFQGNSAPDKSGLPSDRFSAERTGGSVSTLTIQRTQQEDSAVYLCASSLEVGAYNEQFFGPGTRLTVL.

The chain links TRBV11-3 to TRBJ2-1, with 9 bases fitting TRBD1. Germline values: CDR1 SGHNT, CDR2 YENEEA. Unmatched junction bases numbered 12, after V lost 5 bases and J lost 7 bases. The CDR3 has 16 residues. This chain's CDR3 is CASSQRTGDPVNEQFF. The CDR3 nucleotides read TGTGCCAGCAGCCAGAGGACAGGGGATCCGGTGAATGAGCAGTTCTTC. Filled out from reference TRBV11-3 and TRBJ2-1, the complete variable domain reads EAGVVQSPRYKIIEKKQPVAFWCNPISGHNTLYWYLQNLGQGPELLIRYENEEAVDDSQLPKDRFSAERLKGVDSTLKIQPAELGDSAVYLCASSQRTGDPVNEQFFGPGTRLTVL.

The rearrangement joins TRBV11-2 to TRBJ2-1, with TRBD2 identical over 7 bases. V dropped 1 base and J dropped 7; count of bases not matched to a gene: 1. The CDR3 consists of 13 residues. The germline V gene encodes CDR1 SGHAT and CDR2 FQNNGV. The CDR3 DNA reads as TGTGCCAGCAGCTTAGGGCGGGGGAATGAGCAGTTCTTC. Translated: CASSLGRGNEQFF.

This chain links TRBV30 with TRBJ1-6; D is unresolved. Trimming stripped 0 bases from V and 6 bases from J, with 12 bases between. The CDR3 contains 15 residues. The germline V gene has CDR1 GTSNPN and CDR2 SVGIG (reference sequence). The CDR3 bases are TGTGCCTGGAGTGTATCTTCAGGTCCTAATTCACCCCTCCACTTT. Translation: CAWSVSSGPNSPLHF.